This T cell receptor (beta chain) was recorded in a study of T-cell reconstitution after alpha-beta-depleted transplantation in children. This clonotype occurred many times. The library targeted TCRbeta and was prepared with unique molecular identifiers. TCRdb recomputed calls from the PCR reads with MiXCR, one row per CDR3 protein. The data show around 480,000 distinct CDR3 sequences, around a third seen once. Germline CDR1 is SGHRS and CDR2 is YFSETQ. The CDR3 has 13 amino acids. The clonotype originates from a human donor who donated a stem cell graft to a child with aplastic anemia. The chain recombines TRBV5-1 with TRBJ2-5, with D maybe TRBD2 (5 bases). The J call may be mistaken, given a closer DNA end match to TRBJ2-3. The sample in question was PBMCs from the stem cell graft donor, obtained from the stem cell graft. CDR3 DNA: TGCGCCAGCAGCTTGGTTTTGGGAGAGACGCAGTATTTT. It codes for CASSLVLGETQYF.